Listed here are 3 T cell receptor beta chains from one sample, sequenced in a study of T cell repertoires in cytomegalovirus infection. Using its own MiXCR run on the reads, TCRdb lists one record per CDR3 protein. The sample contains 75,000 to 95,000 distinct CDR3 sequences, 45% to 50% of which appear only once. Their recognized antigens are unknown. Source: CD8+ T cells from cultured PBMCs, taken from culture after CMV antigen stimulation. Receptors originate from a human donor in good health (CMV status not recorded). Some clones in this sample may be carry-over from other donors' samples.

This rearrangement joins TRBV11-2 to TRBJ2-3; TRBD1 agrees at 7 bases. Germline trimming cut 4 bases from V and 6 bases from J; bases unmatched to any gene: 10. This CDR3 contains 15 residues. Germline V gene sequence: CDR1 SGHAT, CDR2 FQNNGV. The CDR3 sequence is CASSSDRALADTQYF. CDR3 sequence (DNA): TGTGCCAGCAGCTCTGACAGGGCCCTTGCGGATACGCAGTATTTT.

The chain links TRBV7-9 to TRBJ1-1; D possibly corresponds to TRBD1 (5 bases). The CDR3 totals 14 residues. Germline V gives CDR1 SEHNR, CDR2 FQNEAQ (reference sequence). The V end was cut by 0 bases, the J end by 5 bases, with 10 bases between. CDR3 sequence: CASSLASQGTEAFF. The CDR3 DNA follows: TGTGCCAGCAGCTTAGCTAGCCAGGGAACTGAAGCTTTCTTT. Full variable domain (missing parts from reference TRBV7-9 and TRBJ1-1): DTGVSQNPRHKITKRGQNVTFRCDPISEHNRLYWYRQTLGQGPEFLTYFQNEAQLEKSRLLSDRFSAERPKGSFSTLEIQRTEQGDSAMYLCASSLASQGTEAFFGQGTRLTVV.

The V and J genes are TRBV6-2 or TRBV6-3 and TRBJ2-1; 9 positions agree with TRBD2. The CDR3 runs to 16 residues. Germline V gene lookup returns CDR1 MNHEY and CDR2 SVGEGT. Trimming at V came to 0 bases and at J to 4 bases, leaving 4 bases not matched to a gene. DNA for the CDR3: TGTGCCAGCAGTTACTCGACTAGCGGTTATTACAATGAGCAGTTCTTC. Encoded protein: CASSYSTSGYYNEQFF.